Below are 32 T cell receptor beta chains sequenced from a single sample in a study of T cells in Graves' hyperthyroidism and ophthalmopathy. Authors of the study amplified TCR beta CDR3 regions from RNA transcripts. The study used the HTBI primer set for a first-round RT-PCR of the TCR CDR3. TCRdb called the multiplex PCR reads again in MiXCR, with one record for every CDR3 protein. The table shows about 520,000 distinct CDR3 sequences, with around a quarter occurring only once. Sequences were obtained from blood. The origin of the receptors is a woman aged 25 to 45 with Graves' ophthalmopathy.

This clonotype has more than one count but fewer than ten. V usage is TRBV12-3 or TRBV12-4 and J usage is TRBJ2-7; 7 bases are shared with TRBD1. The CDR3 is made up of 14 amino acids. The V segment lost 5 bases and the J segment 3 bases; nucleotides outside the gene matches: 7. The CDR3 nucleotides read TGTGCCAGCAGTCCCTCTACAGGGGACTACGAGCAGTACTTC. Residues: CASSPSTGDYEQYF.

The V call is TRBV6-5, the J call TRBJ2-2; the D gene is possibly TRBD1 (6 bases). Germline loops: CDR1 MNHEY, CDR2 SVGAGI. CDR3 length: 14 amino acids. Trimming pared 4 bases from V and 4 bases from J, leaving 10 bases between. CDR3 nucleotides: TGTGCCAGCAGTTGGACAGATGCCACCGGGGAGCTGTTTTTT. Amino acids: CASSWTDATGELFF.

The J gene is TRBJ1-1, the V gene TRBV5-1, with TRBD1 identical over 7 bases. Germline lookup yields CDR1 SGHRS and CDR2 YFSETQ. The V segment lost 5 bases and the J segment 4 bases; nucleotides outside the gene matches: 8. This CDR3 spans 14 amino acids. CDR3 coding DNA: TGCGCCAGCAGATCCGACAGGGTTGGCACTGAAGCTTTCTTT. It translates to CASRSDRVGTEAFF.

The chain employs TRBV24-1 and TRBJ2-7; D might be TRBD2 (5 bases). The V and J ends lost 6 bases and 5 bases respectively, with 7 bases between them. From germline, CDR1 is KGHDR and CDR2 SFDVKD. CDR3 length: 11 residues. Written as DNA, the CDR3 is TGTGCCACCAGTAGAGGGAACGAGCAGTACTTC. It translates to CATSRGNEQYF.

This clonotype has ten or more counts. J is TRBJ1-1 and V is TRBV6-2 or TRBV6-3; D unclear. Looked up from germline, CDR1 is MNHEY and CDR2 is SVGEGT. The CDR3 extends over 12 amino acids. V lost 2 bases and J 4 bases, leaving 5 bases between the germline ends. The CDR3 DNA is TGTGCCAGCAGTTACCGGATCACTGAAGCTTTCTTT. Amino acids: CASSYRITEAFF.

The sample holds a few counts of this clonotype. The CDR3 loop is CASSSGQVHEQYF. CDR3 sequence (DNA): TGTGCCAGCAGCTCGGGACAGGTCCACGAGCAGTACTTC. This chain links TRBV7-9 with TRBJ2-7; 8 nucleotides align to TRBD1. The CDR3 is made up of 13 amino acids. V lost 4 bases, J lost 5 bases, and 4 bases stayed unmatched. Germline V CDR1 and CDR2: SEHNR, FQNEAQ (reference sequence).

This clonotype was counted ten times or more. DNA for the CDR3: TGTGCCAGCAGCACCCGACTTAACACTGAAGCTTTCTTT. Amino acids: CASSTRLNTEAFF. The chain joins TRBV4-2 to TRBJ1-1; D is undetermined. Deletions cut 5 bases from V and 2 bases from J, with 9 bases between. Germline CDR1 LGHNA, CDR2 YNFKEQ. The CDR3 is 13 amino acids.

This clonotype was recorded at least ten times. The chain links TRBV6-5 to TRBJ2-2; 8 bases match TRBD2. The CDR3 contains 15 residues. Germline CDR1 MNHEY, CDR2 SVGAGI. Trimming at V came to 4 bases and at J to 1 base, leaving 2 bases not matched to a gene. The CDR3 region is CASSSGTRNTGELFF. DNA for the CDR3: TGTGCCAGCAGTTCAGGGACTAGGAACACCGGGGAGCTGTTTTTT.

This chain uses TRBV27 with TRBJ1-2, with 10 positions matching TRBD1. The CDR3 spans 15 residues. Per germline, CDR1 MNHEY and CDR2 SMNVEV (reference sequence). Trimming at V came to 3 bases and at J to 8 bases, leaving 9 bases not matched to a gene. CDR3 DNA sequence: TGTGCCAGCAGTTTTCTGGGACAGGGGCCTCACGGCTACACCTTC. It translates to CASSFLGQGPHGYTF.

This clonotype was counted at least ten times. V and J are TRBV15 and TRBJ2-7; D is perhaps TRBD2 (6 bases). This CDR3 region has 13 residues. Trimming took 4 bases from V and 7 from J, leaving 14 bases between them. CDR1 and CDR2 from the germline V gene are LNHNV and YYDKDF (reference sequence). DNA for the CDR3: TGTGCCACCAGCACCCGCCGGGGAGGAGAGCAGTACTTC. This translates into CATSTRRGGEQYF.

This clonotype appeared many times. The CDR3 is CASSYSGTGNQPQHF. CDR3 DNA sequence: TGTGCCAGCAGTTACTCGGGAACAGGGAATCAGCCCCAGCATTTT. This chain uses TRBV6-5 with TRBJ1-5; D is perhaps TRBD1 (6 bases). Trimming cost V 0 bases and J 4 bases, with 10 bases left between them. The CDR3 consists of 15 residues. Germline loops: CDR1 MNHEY, CDR2 SVGAGI.

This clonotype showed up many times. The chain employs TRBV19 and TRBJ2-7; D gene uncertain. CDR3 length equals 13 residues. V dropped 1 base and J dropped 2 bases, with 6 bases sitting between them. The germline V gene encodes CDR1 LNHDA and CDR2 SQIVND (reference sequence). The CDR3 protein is CASSIGGAYEQYF. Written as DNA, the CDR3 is TGTGCCAGTAGTATAGGTGGGGCCTACGAGCAGTACTTC.

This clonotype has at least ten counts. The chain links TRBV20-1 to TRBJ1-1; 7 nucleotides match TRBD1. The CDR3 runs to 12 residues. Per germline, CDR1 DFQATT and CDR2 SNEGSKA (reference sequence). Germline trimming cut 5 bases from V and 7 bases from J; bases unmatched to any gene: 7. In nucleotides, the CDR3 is TGCAGTGCTCAGGGGGGGCGGAATGAAGCTTTCTTT. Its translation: CSAQGGRNEAFF.

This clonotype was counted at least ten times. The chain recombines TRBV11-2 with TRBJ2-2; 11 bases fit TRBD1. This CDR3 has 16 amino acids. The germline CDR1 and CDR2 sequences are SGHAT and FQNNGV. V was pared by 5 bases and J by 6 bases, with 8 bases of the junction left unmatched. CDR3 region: CASSRRPGQGAGELFF. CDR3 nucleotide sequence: TGTGCCAGCAGCCGACGGCCGGGACAGGGGGCCGGGGAGCTGTTTTTT.

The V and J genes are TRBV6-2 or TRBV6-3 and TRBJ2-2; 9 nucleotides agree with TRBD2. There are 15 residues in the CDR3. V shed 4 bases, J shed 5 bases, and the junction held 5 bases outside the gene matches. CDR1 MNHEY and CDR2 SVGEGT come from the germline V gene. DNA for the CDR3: TGTGCCAGCAGTTCCAATAGCGGGGGTACCGGGGAGCTGTTTTTT. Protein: CASSSNSGGTGELFF.

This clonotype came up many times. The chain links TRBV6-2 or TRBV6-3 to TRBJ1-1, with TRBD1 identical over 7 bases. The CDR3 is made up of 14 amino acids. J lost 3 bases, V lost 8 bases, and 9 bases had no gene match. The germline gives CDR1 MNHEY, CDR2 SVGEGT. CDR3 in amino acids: CASLWRGLHTEAFF. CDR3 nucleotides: TGTGCCAGCCTTTGGAGGGGGCTTCACACTGAAGCTTTCTTT.

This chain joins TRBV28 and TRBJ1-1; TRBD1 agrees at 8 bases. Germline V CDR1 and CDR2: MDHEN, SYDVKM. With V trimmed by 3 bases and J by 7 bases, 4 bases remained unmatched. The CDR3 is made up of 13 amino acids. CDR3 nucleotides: TGTGCCAGCAGTTTCAGGGGGCACGGTGAAGCTTTCTTT. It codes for CASSFRGHGEAFF. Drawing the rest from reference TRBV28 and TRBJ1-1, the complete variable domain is DVKVTQSSRYLVKRTGEKVFLECVQDMDHENMFWYRQDPGLGLRLIYFSYDVKMKEKGDIPEGYSVSREKKERFSLILESASTNQTSMYLCASSFRGHGEAFFGQGTRLTVV.

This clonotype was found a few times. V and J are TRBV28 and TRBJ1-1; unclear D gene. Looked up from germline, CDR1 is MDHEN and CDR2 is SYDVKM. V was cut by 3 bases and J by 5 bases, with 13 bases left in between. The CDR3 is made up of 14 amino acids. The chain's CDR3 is CASSFLTPQTEAFF. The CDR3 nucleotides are TGTGCCAGCAGTTTCTTGACACCCCAAACTGAAGCTTTCTTT.

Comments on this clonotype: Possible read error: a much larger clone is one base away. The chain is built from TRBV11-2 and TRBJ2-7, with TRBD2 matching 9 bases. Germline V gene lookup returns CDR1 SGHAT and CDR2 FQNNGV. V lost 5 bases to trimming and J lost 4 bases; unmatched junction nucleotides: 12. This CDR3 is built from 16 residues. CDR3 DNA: TGTGCCAGCAGCCAGGGGTCCGGACTAGCGCTATACGAGCAGTACGTC. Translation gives CASSQGSGLALYEQYV.

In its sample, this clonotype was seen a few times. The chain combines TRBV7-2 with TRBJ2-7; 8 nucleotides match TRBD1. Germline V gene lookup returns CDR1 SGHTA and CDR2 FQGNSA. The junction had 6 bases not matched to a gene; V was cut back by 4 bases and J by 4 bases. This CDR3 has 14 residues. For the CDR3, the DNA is TGTGCCAGCAGCTCTGACAGGGGATATTACGAGCAGTACTTC. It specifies CASSSDRGYYEQYF.

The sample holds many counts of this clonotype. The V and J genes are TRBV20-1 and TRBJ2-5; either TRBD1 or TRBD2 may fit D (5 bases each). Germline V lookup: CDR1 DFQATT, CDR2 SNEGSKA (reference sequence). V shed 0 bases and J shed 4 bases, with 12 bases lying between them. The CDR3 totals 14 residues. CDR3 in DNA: TGCAGTGCTAGAGACCAGACGAGGGGAGAGACCCAGTACTTC. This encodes CSARDQTRGETQYF.

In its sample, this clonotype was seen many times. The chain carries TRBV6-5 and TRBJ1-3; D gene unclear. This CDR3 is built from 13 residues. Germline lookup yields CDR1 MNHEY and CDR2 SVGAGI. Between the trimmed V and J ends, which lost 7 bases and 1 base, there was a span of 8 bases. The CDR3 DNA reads TGTGCCAGCACCCAATTGTCTGGAAACACCATATATTTT. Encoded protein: CASTQLSGNTIYF.

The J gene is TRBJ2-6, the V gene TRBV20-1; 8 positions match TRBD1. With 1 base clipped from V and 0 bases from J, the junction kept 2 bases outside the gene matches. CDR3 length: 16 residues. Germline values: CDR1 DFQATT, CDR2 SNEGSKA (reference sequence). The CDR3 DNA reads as TGCAGTGCTAGAGGGACAGGGTACTCTGGGGCCAACGTCCTGACTTTC. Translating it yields CSARGTGYSGANVLTF.

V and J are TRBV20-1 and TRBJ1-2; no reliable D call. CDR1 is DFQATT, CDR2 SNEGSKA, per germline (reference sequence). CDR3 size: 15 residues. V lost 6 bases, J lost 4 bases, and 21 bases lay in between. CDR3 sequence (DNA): TGCAGTGCACCCGGCGGGCGGGGAGAGGGCTATGGCTACACCTTC. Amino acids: CSAPGGRGEGYGYTF.

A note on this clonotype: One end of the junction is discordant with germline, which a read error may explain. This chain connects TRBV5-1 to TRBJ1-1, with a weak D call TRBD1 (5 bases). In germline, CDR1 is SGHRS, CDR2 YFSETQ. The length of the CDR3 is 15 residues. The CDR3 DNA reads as TGCGCCAGCAGTTTGGGGGTCGGGGGAAGCACTGAAGCTTTCTTT. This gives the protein CASSLGVGGSTEAFF.

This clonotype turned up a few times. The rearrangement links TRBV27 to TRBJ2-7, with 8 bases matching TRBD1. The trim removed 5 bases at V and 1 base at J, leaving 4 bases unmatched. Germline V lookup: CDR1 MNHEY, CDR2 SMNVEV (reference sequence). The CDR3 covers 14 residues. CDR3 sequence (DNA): TGTGCCAGCAGTCGGGACAGGTTTTCCTACGAGCAGTACTTC. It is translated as CASSRDRFSYEQYF.

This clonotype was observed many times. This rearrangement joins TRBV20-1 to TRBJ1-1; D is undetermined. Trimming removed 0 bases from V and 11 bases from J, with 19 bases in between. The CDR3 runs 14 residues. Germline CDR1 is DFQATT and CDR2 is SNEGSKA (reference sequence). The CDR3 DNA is TGCAGTGCTAGAGAAAGTACCCATACCATCTGGGCTTTCTTT. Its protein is CSARESTHTIWAFF.

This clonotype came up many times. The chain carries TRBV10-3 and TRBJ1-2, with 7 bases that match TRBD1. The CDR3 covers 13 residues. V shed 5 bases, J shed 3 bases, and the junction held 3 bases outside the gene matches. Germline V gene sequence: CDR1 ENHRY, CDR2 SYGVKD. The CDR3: CAISKGQDYGYTF. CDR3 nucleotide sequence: TGTGCCATCAGTAAAGGACAGGACTATGGCTACACCTTC.

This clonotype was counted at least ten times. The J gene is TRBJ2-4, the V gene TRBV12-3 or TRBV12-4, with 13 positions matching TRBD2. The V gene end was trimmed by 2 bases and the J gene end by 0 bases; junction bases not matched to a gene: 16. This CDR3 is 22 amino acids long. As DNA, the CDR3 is TGTGCCAGCAGTTTAATGGCCGGACTCGGACTAGCGGGGGCCCTAGCCAAAAACATTCAGTACTTC. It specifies CASSLMAGLGLAGALAKNIQYF.

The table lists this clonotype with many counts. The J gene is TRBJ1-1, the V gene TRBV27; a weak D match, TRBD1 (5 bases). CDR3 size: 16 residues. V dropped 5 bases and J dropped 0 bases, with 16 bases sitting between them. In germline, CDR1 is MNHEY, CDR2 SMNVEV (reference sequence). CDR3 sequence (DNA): TGTGCCAGCAGTGATATTGACAGTCTCATGAACACTGAAGCTTTCTTT. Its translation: CASSDIDSLMNTEAFF.

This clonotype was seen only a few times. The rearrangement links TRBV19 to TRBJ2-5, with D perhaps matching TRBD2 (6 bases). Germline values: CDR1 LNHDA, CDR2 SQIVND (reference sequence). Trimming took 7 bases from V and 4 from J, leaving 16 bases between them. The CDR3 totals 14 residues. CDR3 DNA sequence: TGTGCCAGTACCTCAGCCGGGGGTGGAGAGACCCAGTACTTC. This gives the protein CASTSAGGGETQYF.

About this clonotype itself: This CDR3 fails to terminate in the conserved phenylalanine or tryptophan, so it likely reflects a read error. The CDR3 sequence: CASSRTGTANTEAFV. CDR3 bases: TGCGCCAGCAGCCGGACCGGGACCGCGAACACTGAAGCTTTCGTT. J is TRBJ1-1 and V is TRBV5-1, with a weak D call TRBD1 (5 bases). Germline-derived CDR1 and CDR2 are SGHRS and YFSETQ. Trimming took off 4 bases at V and 1 base at J, with 14 bases between the two ends. CDR3 length: 15 residues.